This T cell receptor (beta chain) was captured in a study of T cells in Graves' hyperthyroidism and ophthalmopathy. Study conclusions and caveats: Most thyroid clonotypes expanded above 0.001 were also detected in blood. A model built on 13 V-J features separated ophthalmopathy from stable hyperthyroidism.

This clonotype was observed many times. The antigen is unknown. The investigators amplified TCR beta CDR3 regions from RNA transcripts. First-round RT-PCR of the TCR CDR3 relied on the HTBI primer set. Via MiXCR, TCRdb re-called the multiplex PCR reads, giving one row per CDR3 protein. The sample includes around 520,000 distinct CDR3 sequences, 12% to 15% of them seen just once. The CDR3 has 17 residues. The V end lost 2 bases, the J end lost 1 base, and 15 bases lay between the germline ends. The germline CDR1 and CDR2 sequences are SGHAT and FQNNGV. This clonotype originated in a woman aged 40 to 49 with Graves' hyperthyroidism. The J gene is TRBJ2-1, the V gene TRBV11-2; perhaps TRBD2 as D (6 bases). Sequenced input: blood. DNA of the CDR3: TGTGCCAGCAGCTTAATGTACCTAGCGCGGTCCTACAATGAGCAGTTCTTC. Residues: CASSLMYLARSYNEQFF.